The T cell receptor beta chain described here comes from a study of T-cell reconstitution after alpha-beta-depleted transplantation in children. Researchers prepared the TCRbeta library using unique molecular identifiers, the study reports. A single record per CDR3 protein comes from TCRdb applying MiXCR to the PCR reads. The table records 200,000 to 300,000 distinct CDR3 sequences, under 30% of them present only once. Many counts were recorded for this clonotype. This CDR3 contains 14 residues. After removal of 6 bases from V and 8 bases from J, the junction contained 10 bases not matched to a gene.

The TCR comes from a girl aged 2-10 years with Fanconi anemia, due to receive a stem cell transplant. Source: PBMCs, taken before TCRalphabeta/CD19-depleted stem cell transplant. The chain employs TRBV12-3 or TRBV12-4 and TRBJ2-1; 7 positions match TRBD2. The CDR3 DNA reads TGTGCCAGCAGGGACTTAGCGGGCTTAGATGAGCAGTTCTTC. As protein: CASRDLAGLDEQFF.